This entry is about one T cell receptor (beta chain). Using its own MiXCR run on the 5' RACE reads, TCRdb lists one record per CDR3 protein. The repertoire consists of some 57,000 distinct CDR3 sequences, with 9% to 15% occurring once and the leading ten covering about 25%. The V and J ends lost 9 bases and 1 base respectively, with 10 bases between them. Germline loops: CDR1 KGHDR, CDR2 SFDVKD. The CDR3 contains 13 residues. The data belong to a study of T-cell memory formation after mild COVID-19. Sequenced material: PBMCs or a T cell subset sorted from them (not recorded which). The rearrangement joins TRBV24-1 to TRBJ2-3, with D tentatively TRBD1 (5 bases). This TCR came from a man in his late teens or twenties who had mild COVID-19 (a few samples of this study predate the infection). Cell type and time point are not known. CDR3: CATSVGGTDTQYF. As DNA, the CDR3 is TGTGCCACCTCCGTAGGGGGCACAGATACGCAGTATTTT.